One sample yielded the 28 T cell receptor beta chains listed below, sequenced in a study of T cell changes during pregnancy in multiple sclerosis. Some clones are missing from TCRdb's copy, which holds only in-frame ones; the method was immunoSEQ multiplex PCR. The table lists under 60,000 clones, around 94% of them singletons, with approximately 0.25% in the top ten. Sequencing was performed on CD4+ T cells from peripheral blood mononuclear cells, taken in the third trimester of pregnancy. The receptors here all came from a female donor with multiple sclerosis, enrolled in a pregnancy study.

This clone was picked up one time. J is TRBJ1-2 and V is TRBV5-4; 9 positions agree with TRBD1. Germline V gene sequence: CDR1 SGHNT, CDR2 YYREEE (reference sequence). There are 14 residues in the CDR3. V dropped 6 bases and J dropped 5; count of bases not matched to a gene: 8. The CDR3 sequence is CASTPGQGRYGYTF. The CDR3 DNA follows: TGTGCCAGCACCCCGGGACAGGGACGTTATGGCTACACCTTC.

The V gene is TRBV4-1, the J gene TRBJ2-1; D is ambiguous. This CDR3 contains 14 residues. V was cut by 1 base and J by 1 base, with 5 bases left in between. CDR1 MGHRA and CDR2 YSYEKL come from the germline V gene. The CDR3 loop is CASSQGESYNEQFF. The CDR3 DNA reads as TGCGCCAGCAGCCAAGGTGAGTCCTACAATGAGCAGTTCTTC.

The CDR3 sequence: CATSRTDMVPYEQYF. The CDR3 region has the DNA TGTGCCACCAGCAGAACAGACATGGTCCCCTACGAGCAGTACTTC. The rearrangement joins TRBV15 to TRBJ2-7; D gene ambiguous. CDR1 LNHNV and CDR2 YYDKDF come from the germline V gene (reference sequence). Trimming took 2 bases from V and 2 from J, leaving 13 bases between them. The CDR3 is 15 amino acids.

The chain joins TRBV6-6 to TRBJ1-1, with 7 positions matching TRBD1. Germline trimming cut 6 bases from V and 3 bases from J; bases unmatched to any gene: 4. Looked up from germline, CDR1 is MNHNY and CDR2 is SVGAGI (reference sequence). CDR3 length: 13 amino acids. CDR3 amino acids: CASRPRGDTEAFF. The DNA of the CDR3 is TGTGCCAGCAGGCCCAGGGGGGACACTGAAGCTTTCTTT.

The chain is built from TRBV4-1 and TRBJ1-2; 7 bases are shared with TRBD1. V gave up 0 bases and J gave up 8 bases; unmatched junction bases: 18. The germline gives CDR1 MGHRA, CDR2 YSYEKL. The length of the CDR3 is 18 residues. This CDR3 reads CASSQDRAGGQGGYGYTF. Written as DNA, the CDR3 is TGCGCCAGCAGCCAAGATCGCGCGGGTGGGCAGGGGGGATACGGCTACACCTTC.

The chain joins TRBV19 to TRBJ1-1; D is possibly TRBD1 (5 bases). Trimming removed 2 bases from V and 2 bases from J, with 21 bases in between. The CDR3 covers 18 residues. The germline V gene has CDR1 LNHDA and CDR2 SQIVND (reference sequence). CDR3 coding DNA: TGTGCCAGTAGTATACGGCAGGGTGGGTCTCTGTCCAACACTGAAGCTTTCTTT. Residues: CASSIRQGGSLSNTEAFF.

Remarks on this clone: Mismatch with germline at one junction end may stem from a read error. The chain carries TRBV9 and TRBJ2-1; 9 positions match TRBD2. The CDR3 covers 14 residues. Germline-derived CDR1 and CDR2 are SGDLS and YYNGEE. The DNA for the CDR3 is TGTGCCAGCAGCGTTTCCCCTAGCGGGACAGAAATGGTCTTC. Its protein is CASSVSPSGTEMVF.

The chain links TRBV9 to TRBJ2-7; tentatively, D is TRBD2 (6 bases). The CDR3 sequence is 15 residues long. Trimming took off 4 bases at V and 3 bases at J, with 17 bases between the two ends. From germline, CDR1 is SGDLS and CDR2 YYNGEE. The CDR3 DNA is TGTGCCAGCAGCTACCAAGCGGGCCCCCGCTACGAGCAGTACTTC. Translating it yields CASSYQAGPRYEQYF. The full variable domain, with the rest looked up from reference TRBV9 and TRBJ2-7, is DSGVTQTPKHLITATGQRVTLRCSPRSGDLSVYWYQQSLDQGLQFLIQYYNGEERAKGNILERFSAQQFPDLHSELNLSSLELGDSALYFCASSYQAGPRYEQYFGPGTRLTVT.

CDR3 sequence reads: CASSLKQQETQYF. CDR3 coding DNA: TGCGCCAGCAGCTTGAAACAGCAAGAGACCCAGTACTTC. This sequence joins TRBV5-1 and TRBJ2-5; no clear D gene. Trimming pared 1 base from V and 2 bases from J, leaving 6 bases between. Germline CDR1 SGHRS, CDR2 YFSETQ. The CDR3 totals 13 residues.

The chain links TRBV19 to TRBJ1-5, with 11 bases lining up with TRBD1. The CDR3 is 15 residues long. Germline trimming cut 6 bases from V and 7 bases from J; bases unmatched to any gene: 8. CDR1 LNHDA and CDR2 SQIVND come from the germline V gene (reference sequence). The CDR3 spells CASSTGTGGLQPQHF. DNA for the CDR3: TGTGCCAGTAGCACCGGGACAGGGGGTTTACAGCCCCAGCATTTT.

V is TRBV2 and J is TRBJ1-1; the D is unclear. Germline CDR1 and CDR2: SNHLY and FYNNEI. The CDR3 covers 14 residues. V was clipped by 4 bases and J by 1 base, with 10 bases between them. Written as DNA, the CDR3 is TGTGCCAGCAGTGTCGGAAGCGGGAACACTGAAGCTTTCTTT. This translates into CASSVGSGNTEAFF.

V usage is TRBV5-6 and J usage is TRBJ1-5, with D possibly TRBD1 on 5 matching bases. Deletions cut 1 base from V and 2 bases from J, with 19 bases between. The CDR3 loop spans 18 amino acids. Germline V gene lookup returns CDR1 SGHDT and CDR2 YYEEEE. CDR3 bases: TGTGCCAGCAGCTTGAAACTCTGGGGCGGCGGAGGCAATCAGCCCCAGCATTTT. It yields the protein CASSLKLWGGGGNQPQHF.

The chain employs TRBV5-1 and TRBJ2-2, with D hard to call. The CDR3 has 15 residues. Germline V gene lookup returns CDR1 SGHRS and CDR2 YFSETQ. Trimming took 0 bases from V and 1 from J, leaving 7 bases between them. The CDR3 loop reads CASSLDQRNTGELFF. The CDR3 DNA sequence: TGCGCCAGCAGCTTGGACCAGCGGAACACCGGGGAGCTGTTTTTT.

This clone was counted once. The rearrangement joins TRBV28 to TRBJ1-1, with D perhaps matching TRBD1 (5 bases). CDR3 length: 15 amino acids. The ends were cut back, 0 bases at V and 0 bases at J, with 8 bases in the middle. Germline assignment: CDR1 MDHEN and CDR2 SYDVKM. CDR3 sequence reads: CASSLWGGLNTEAFF. DNA of the CDR3: TGTGCCAGCAGTTTATGGGGGGGACTGAACACTGAAGCTTTCTTT. The whole variable domain, filled in from reference TRBV28 and TRBJ1-1, reads DVKVTQSSRYLVKRTGEKVFLECVQDMDHENMFWYRQDPGLGLRLIYFSYDVKMKEKGDIPEGYSVSREKKERFSLILESASTNQTSMYLCASSLWGGLNTEAFFGQGTRLTVV.

The chain employs TRBV15 and TRBJ2-7; 10 bases map to TRBD1. The CDR3 has 17 amino acids. Trimming removed 2 bases from V and 2 bases from J; junction bases left unmatched: 9. CDR1 and CDR2 from the germline V gene are LNHNV and YYDKDF (reference sequence). CDR3 amino acids: CATSRFPGQGQTYEQYF. CDR3 DNA: TGTGCCACCAGCAGATTTCCGGGACAGGGGCAAACCTACGAGCAGTACTTC.

V is TRBV7-9 and J is TRBJ2-1; 12 nucleotides line up with TRBD2. Per germline, CDR1 SEHNR and CDR2 FQNEAQ (reference sequence). The V and J ends lost 5 bases and 6 bases, in that order; junction bases with no gene match: 11. The CDR3 covers 17 residues. The CDR3 DNA reads as TGTGCCAGCAGCCTTGGACTAGCGGGACTCGGGGTCAATGAGCAGTTCTTC. Translated, it gives CASSLGLAGLGVNEQFF.

The chain combines TRBV18 with TRBJ2-2; a weak D match, TRBD2 (6 bases). V was shortened by 3 bases and J by 5 bases, with 16 bases between the two germline ends. This CDR3 comprises 16 residues. Germline loops: CDR1 KGHSH, CDR2 LQKENI. This chain's CDR3 is CASSPDASVRTGELFF. CDR3 DNA: TGTGCCAGCTCACCGGATGCTAGCGTTAGAACCGGGGAGCTGTTTTTT. The full variable domain, rest sourced from reference TRBV18 and TRBJ2-2, is NAGVMQNPRHLVRRRGQEARLRCSPMKGHSHVYWYRQLPEEGLKFMVYLQKENIIDESGMPKERFSAEFPKEGPSILRIQQVVRGDSAAYFCASSPDASVRTGELFFGEGSRLTVL.

This chain joins TRBV28 and TRBJ2-3; D perhaps matches TRBD2 (6 bases). The V end lost 5 bases, the J end lost 3 bases, and 12 bases lay between the germline ends. CDR3 length equals 14 residues. Germline V gene lookup returns CDR1 MDHEN and CDR2 SYDVKM. DNA of the CDR3: TGTGCCAGCAGTCAAGCGGGCTTGACAGATACGCAGTATTTT. It translates to CASSQAGLTDTQYF.

The chain has TRBV6-1 and TRBJ1-3; TRBD1 agrees at 9 bases. This CDR3 comprises 15 residues. With 3 bases clipped from V and 4 bases from J, the junction kept 4 bases outside the gene matches. Germline V gives CDR1 MNHNS, CDR2 SASEGT. The CDR3 reads CASSDRTGVGNTIYF. The DNA of the CDR3 is TGTGCCAGCAGTGACCGGACAGGGGTGGGAAACACCATATATTTT.

The V call is TRBV5-6, the J call TRBJ2-5; 9 bases are a match to TRBD2. The CDR3 covers 14 residues. V dropped 0 bases and J dropped 5; count of bases not matched to a gene: 2. CDR1 is SGHDT, CDR2 YYEEEE, per germline. This CDR3 is CASSLGLAGETQYF. The CDR3 DNA sequence: TGTGCCAGCAGCTTGGGCCTAGCGGGGGAGACCCAGTACTTC.

The V gene is TRBV10-3, the J gene TRBJ1-6; a possible D gene is TRBD1 (6 bases). Trimming cost V 4 bases and J 6 bases, with 7 bases left between them. The CDR3 totals 13 residues. CDR1 is ENHRY, CDR2 SYGVKD, per germline. The CDR3 sequence: CAISVGANSPLHF. As DNA, the CDR3 is TGTGCCATCAGTGTGGGGGCTAATTCACCCCTCCACTTT.

The V gene is TRBV7-2, the J gene TRBJ1-4; no reliable D call. Trimming took off 3 bases at V and 10 bases at J, with 24 bases between the two ends. This CDR3 has 17 amino acids. CDR1 is SGHTA, CDR2 FQGNSA, per germline. This chain's CDR3 is CASSFQPVLEGTGKLFF. Written as DNA, the CDR3 is TGTGCCAGCAGCTTCCAGCCGGTGTTAGAGGGTACCGGAAAACTGTTTTTT.

This chain links TRBV28 with TRBJ2-3, with TRBD1 matching over 8 bases. Germline-derived CDR1 and CDR2 are MDHEN and SYDVKM. Trimming took 9 bases from V and 5 from J; bases not matched to a gene: 7. The CDR3 length is 13 residues. CDR3: CASLQGGGDTQYF. CDR3 nucleotide sequence: TGTGCCAGTTTACAGGGGGGCGGAGATACGCAGTATTTT.

The J gene is TRBJ2-1, the V gene TRBV5-4, with D perhaps TRBD1 (6 bases). The CDR3 has 14 amino acids. V lost 2 bases and J lost 6, with 12 bases in between. Per germline, CDR1 SGHNT and CDR2 YYREEE (reference sequence). In DNA form, the CDR3 reads TGTGCCAGCAGCTTTAATGGGGGCCTCAATGAGCAGTTCTTC. Translating gives CASSFNGGLNEQFF.

The chain has TRBV5-1 and TRBJ2-7, with TRBD1 matching 9 bases. J gave up 3 bases and V 4 bases, and 5 bases lay outside the gene matches. The CDR3 spans 14 residues. Germline CDR1 is SGHRS and CDR2 is YFSETQ. CDR3 amino acids: CASSRTGANYEQYF. In DNA form, the CDR3 reads TGCGCCAGCAGCAGGACAGGGGCCAACTACGAGCAGTACTTC.

The V gene is TRBV19, the J gene TRBJ1-2; 8 bases map to TRBD1. The CDR3 is 14 amino acids. Germline V gene sequence: CDR1 LNHDA, CDR2 SQIVND (reference sequence). Trimming at V came to 6 bases and at J to 5 bases, leaving 8 bases not matched to a gene. CDR3: CASSLLGQGYGYTF. The CDR3 bases are TGTGCCAGTAGCCTCCTTGGACAGGGTTATGGCTACACCTTC.

The genes are TRBV2 and TRBJ2-5, with D possibly being TRBD1 (5 bases). CDR1 and CDR2 from the germline V gene are SNHLY and FYNNEI. With 6 bases removed from V and 1 base from J, the gap between germline ends came to 9 bases. The CDR3 consists of 13 residues. The CDR3 DNA sequence: TGTGCCAGCAGGCGACAGACCCAAGAGACCCAGTACTTC. Amino acids: CASRRQTQETQYF.

The genes are TRBV5-1 and TRBJ1-1; D uncertain. The CDR3 runs 13 residues. Germline V gives CDR1 SGHRS, CDR2 YFSETQ. V shed 0 bases and J shed 7 bases, with 10 bases lying between them. This CDR3 reads CASSLDASGEAFF. Written as DNA, the CDR3 is TGCGCCAGCAGCTTGGACGCTTCAGGTGAAGCTTTCTTT.